These T cell receptor beta chains were read from a single sample in a study of blood T cell repertoires in COVID-19. TCRdb's copy holds only in-frame clones and misses some; the assay was immunoSEQ multiplex PCR. The sample holds a few hundred thousand clones, 75% to 90% seen once. Sequenced: PBMCs or T cells enriched from blood (not recorded which). Receptors originate from a woman aged 30 to 39 who had recovered from COVID-19. Both conserved end residues are trimmed from each CDR3.

j_call v_call cdr3_aa
TRBJ2-3 TRBV29-1 SVGLADSTDTQY
TRBJ2-3 TRBV30 AWSKGLAGGGTDTQY
TRBJ1-2 TRBV28 ASSLAGGPFNYGYT
TRBJ1-5 TRBV30 AWSAGWTGDSNQPQH
TRBJ2-7 TRBV18 ASSQDAGSYEQY
TRBJ1-4 TRBV5-1 ASSLGQGYEKLF
TRBJ2-7 TRBV19 ASSMSGGTFAYEQY
TRBJ1-1 TRBV3-1/TRBV3-2 ASSPPRTFLNTEAF
TRBJ2-1 TRBV6-5 ASSFLTGFNEQF
TRBJ1-1 TRBV2 ASSWGTYRVGGTEAF
TRBJ1-6 TRBV27 ASSLYRGRDSPLH
TRBJ2-7 TRBV3-1/TRBV3-2 ASRRLAGGPGEQY
TRBJ2-7 TRBV7-9 ASSSRVYEQY
TRBJ1-2 TRBV5-6 ASSATANYGYT
TRBJ1-3 TRBV11-2 ASRDSSSSGNTIY
TRBJ2-7 TRBV13 ASRKMVGVGTSLYEQY